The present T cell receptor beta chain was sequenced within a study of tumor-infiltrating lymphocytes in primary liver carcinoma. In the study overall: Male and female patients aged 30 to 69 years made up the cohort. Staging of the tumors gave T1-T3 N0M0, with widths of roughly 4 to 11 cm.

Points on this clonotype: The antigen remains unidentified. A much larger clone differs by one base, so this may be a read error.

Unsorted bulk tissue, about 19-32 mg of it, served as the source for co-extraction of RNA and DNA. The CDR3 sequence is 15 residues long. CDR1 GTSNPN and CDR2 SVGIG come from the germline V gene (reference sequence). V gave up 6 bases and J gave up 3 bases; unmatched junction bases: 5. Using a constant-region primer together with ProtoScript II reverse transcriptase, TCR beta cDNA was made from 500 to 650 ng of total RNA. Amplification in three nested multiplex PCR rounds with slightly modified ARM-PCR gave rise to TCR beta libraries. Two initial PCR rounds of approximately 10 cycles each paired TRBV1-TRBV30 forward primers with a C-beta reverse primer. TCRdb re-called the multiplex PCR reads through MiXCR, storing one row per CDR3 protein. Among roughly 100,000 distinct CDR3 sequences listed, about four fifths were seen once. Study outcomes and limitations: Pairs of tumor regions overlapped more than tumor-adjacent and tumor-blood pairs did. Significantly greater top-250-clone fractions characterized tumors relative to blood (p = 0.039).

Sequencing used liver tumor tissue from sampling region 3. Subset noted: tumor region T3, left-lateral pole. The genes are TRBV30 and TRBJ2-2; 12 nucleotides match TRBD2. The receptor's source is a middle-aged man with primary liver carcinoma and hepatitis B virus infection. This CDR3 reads CACTRLAGDTGELFF. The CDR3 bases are TGTGCCTGTACTCGACTAGCGGGGGACACCGGGGAGCTGTTTTTT. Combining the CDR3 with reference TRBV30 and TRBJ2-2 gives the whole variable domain SQTIHQWPATLVQPVGSPLSLECTVEGTSNPNLYWYRQAAGRGLQLLFYSVGIGQISSEVPQNLSASRPQDRQFILSSKKLLLSDSGFYLCACTRLAGDTGELFFGEGSRLTVL.